Below are 25 T cell receptor beta chains sequenced from a single sample in a study of T cell changes during pregnancy in multiple sclerosis. Profiling relied on immunoSEQ multiplex PCR, and the TCRdb table lists in-frame clones only, not all of them. The table includes tens of thousands of clones, roughly 91% detected once. The sample consisted of peripheral blood, taken in the second trimester of pregnancy. These receptors all come from a female donor in good health, enrolled as a control in a pregnancy study.

This clone has a single count. The chain employs TRBV5-1 and TRBJ2-1, with D tentatively TRBD2 (5 bases). Germline-derived CDR1 and CDR2 are SGHRS and YFSETQ. The CDR3 is 16 residues long. Deletions cut 1 base from V and 0 bases from J, with 11 bases between. The CDR3 DNA reads as TGCGCCAGCAGCTTGTGGTCCGGGGACTCCTACAATGAGCAGTTCTTC. Translating gives CASSLWSGDSYNEQFF.

The chain joins TRBV19 to TRBJ2-1; 11 positions agree with TRBD2. CDR3 length equals 17 residues. V lost 9 bases and J lost 5; bases outside the gene matches: 15. The germline gives CDR1 LNHDA, CDR2 SQIVND (reference sequence). The CDR3 protein is CASSPAPGTSGNNEQFF. The CDR3 region has the DNA TGTGCCAGCTCACCAGCCCCTGGGACTAGCGGTAACAATGAGCAGTTCTTC.

J is TRBJ1-2 and V is TRBV6-1; TRBD1 agrees at 7 bases. Germline CDR1 MNHNS, CDR2 SASEGT. The CDR3 is 18 amino acids. Losses at the gene ends were 2 bases for V and 5 bases for J; bases not matched to a gene: 17. The chain's CDR3 is CASSERSLGQKILYGYTF. CDR3 bases: TGTGCCAGCAGTGAACGGTCCCTGGGACAGAAGATCCTATATGGCTACACCTTC.

This clone was recorded once. This rearrangement joins TRBV10-1 to TRBJ2-5; 8 bases line up with TRBD1. Germline-derived CDR1 and CDR2 are WNHNN and SYGVQD (reference sequence). The CDR3 contains 24 residues. The ends lost 0 bases at V and 5 bases at J; junction bases unmatched: 32. CDR3 sequence (DNA): TGCGCCAGCAGTGAGTCGGCAAACTTTTGGGGGGATAGTGGGCAGGGGGCGGAAAAGGAGACCCAGTACTTC. Encoded protein: CASSESANFWGDSGQGAEKETQYF.

This clone was recorded only once. The CDR3 DNA is TGTGCCAGCAGCTTAACCCGGAGCTCCTACAATGAGCAGTTCTTC. This codes for CASSLTRSSYNEQFF. V is TRBV7-3 and J is TRBJ2-1, with D uncertain. The CDR3 totals 15 residues. V lost 0 bases to trimming and J lost 0 bases, with 6 bases between them. Germline-derived CDR1 and CDR2 are SGHTA and FQGTGA.

Only one count was recorded for this clone. V is TRBV5-4 and J is TRBJ1-2, with D tentatively TRBD1 (5 bases). Germline V gives CDR1 SGHNT, CDR2 YYREEE (reference sequence). Trimming pared 0 bases from V and 8 bases from J, leaving 14 bases between. This CDR3 has 14 amino acids. The CDR3 is CASSLAGAYGGYTF. The CDR3 bases are TGTGCCAGCAGCTTGGCTGGGGCCTACGGGGGCTACACCTTC.

The chain combines TRBV27 with TRBJ2-2; the match to TRBD2 covers 9 bases. Germline V gene lookup returns CDR1 MNHEY and CDR2 SMNVEV (reference sequence). The CDR3 is 13 amino acids. The V and J ends lost 6 bases and 4 bases, in that order; junction bases with no gene match: 0. Here the CDR3 reads CASRTSGTGELFF. In nucleotides, the CDR3 is TGTGCCAGCAGGACTAGCGGCACCGGGGAGCTGTTTTTT.

The chain links TRBV7-2 to TRBJ1-5, with D tentatively TRBD1 (5 bases). The germline V gene encodes CDR1 SGHTA and CDR2 FQGNSA. V lost 2 bases and J 8 bases, leaving 13 bases between the germline ends. The CDR3 runs to 14 residues. CDR3 protein: CASSLLGEEKPQHF. The DNA for the CDR3 is TGTGCCAGCAGCTTATTAGGGGAGGAGAAGCCCCAGCATTTT. Combining the CDR3 with reference TRBV7-2 and TRBJ1-5 gives the whole variable domain GAGVSQSPSNKVTEKGKDVELRCDPISGHTALYWYRQSLGQGLEFLIYFQGNSAPDKSGLPSDRFSAERTGGSVSTLTIQRTQQEDSAVYLCASSLLGEEKPQHFGDGTRLSIL.

The chain is built from TRBV19 and TRBJ1-6; D is undetermined. Germline CDR1 is LNHDA and CDR2 is SQIVND (reference sequence). The CDR3 has 15 amino acids. Trimming cost V 1 base and J 10 bases, with 14 bases left between them. In DNA, the CDR3 is TGTGCCAGTAGTATAGTGACGGGAGGGTACTCACCCCTCCACTTT. Amino acids: CASSIVTGGYSPLHF. The complete variable domain, with remaining parts taken from reference TRBV19 and TRBJ1-6, reads DGGITQSPKYLFRKEGQNVTLSCEQNLNHDAMYWYRQDPGQGLRLIYYSQIVNDFQKGDIAEGYSVSREKKESFPLTVTSAQKNPTAFYLCASSIVTGGYSPLHFGNGTRLTVT.

This chain links TRBV5-5 with TRBJ1-4; the D is unclear. The germline V gene has CDR1 SGHKS and CDR2 YYEKEE (reference sequence). The CDR3 consists of 14 residues. V was cut by 4 bases and J by 2 bases, with 9 bases left in between. CDR3 region: CASSPRGTNEKLFF. CDR3 DNA sequence: TGTGCCAGCAGCCCTCGAGGGACTAATGAAAAACTGTTTTTT.

V usage is TRBV30 and J usage is TRBJ2-7; 9 bases line up with TRBD1. The CDR3 extends over 11 amino acids. Trimming removed 3 bases from V and 12 bases from J; junction bases left unmatched: 6. CDR1 is GTSNPN, CDR2 SVGIG, per germline (reference sequence). CDR3: CAWSGGQGPYF. The CDR3 DNA follows: TGTGCCTGGAGCGGGGGACAGGGCCCGTACTTC.

The rearrangement joins TRBV5-8 to TRBJ1-5; 8 nucleotides align to TRBD1. The CDR3 runs to 16 residues. V shed 2 bases, J shed 0 bases, and the junction held 4 bases outside the gene matches. Germline V gene lookup returns CDR1 SGHTS and CDR2 YDEGEE. In nucleotides, the CDR3 is TGTGCCAGCAGCTTCGACAGGGGATATAGCAATCAGCCCCAGCATTTT. Amino acids: CASSFDRGYSNQPQHF.

This chain links TRBV11-2 with TRBJ1-1; the match to TRBD1 covers 10 bases. V lost 4 bases and J lost 4; bases outside the gene matches: 6. Per germline, CDR1 SGHAT and CDR2 FQNNGV. This CDR3 is built from 15 residues. The CDR3 region has the DNA TGTGCCAGCAGCTCATCGGACAGGGGGGGCACTGAAGCTTTCTTT. Encoded protein: CASSSSDRGGTEAFF.

This clone was counted a few times. The chain couples TRBV11-2 to TRBJ1-2; 9 bases match TRBD1. Germline CDR1 and CDR2: SGHAT and FQNNGV. This CDR3 comprises 19 residues. V trimming: 4 bases; J trimming: 1 base; junction bases outside the gene matches: 16. The CDR3 loop reads CASSSTRGARTGDNYGYTF. DNA of the CDR3: TGTGCCAGCAGCTCTACCAGGGGGGCTCGGACAGGGGATAACTATGGCTACACCTTC.

This chain uses TRBV10-3 with TRBJ2-3; no definite D call. Germline CDR1 and CDR2: ENHRY and SYGVKD. Between the trimmed V and J ends, which lost 10 bases and 5 bases, there was a span of 10 bases. The CDR3 spans 11 residues. The CDR3 loop is CATAYKDTQYF. CDR3 in DNA: TGTGCCACCGCTTACAAAGATACGCAGTATTTT.

The chain has TRBV6-1 and TRBJ2-2, with a weak D call TRBD1 (5 bases). V gave up 7 bases and J gave up 5 bases, with 14 bases separating them. Per the germline V gene, CDR1 is MNHNS and CDR2 is SASEGT. This CDR3 spans 14 amino acids. The CDR3 nucleotides are TGTGCCAGCACCCAATCGACAGCTACCGGGGAGCTGTTTTTT. It specifies CASTQSTATGELFF.

In its sample, this clone was seen once. The chain combines TRBV7-2 with TRBJ2-1; 7 positions match TRBD1. The length of the CDR3 is 14 residues. CDR1 SGHTA and CDR2 FQGNSA come from the germline V gene. V shed 2 bases, J shed 8 bases, and the junction held 6 bases outside the gene matches. CDR3 sequence: CASSLKGAGYEQFF. As DNA, the CDR3 is TGTGCCAGCAGCTTAAAGGGGGCGGGTTATGAGCAGTTCTTC.

The rearrangement uses TRBV29-1 and TRBJ1-4; perhaps TRBD1 as D (5 bases). The CDR3 spans 13 residues. Germline CDR1 and CDR2: SQVTM and ANQGSEA. V gave up 4 bases and J gave up 8 bases, with 14 bases separating them. For the CDR3, the DNA is TGCAGCGTTGGCGCAGGGAGGGGAGAAAAACTGTTTTTT. Translated, it gives CSVGAGRGEKLFF.

The V gene is TRBV6-5, the J gene TRBJ2-5; 8 bases match TRBD1. Germline CDR1 and CDR2: MNHEY and SVGAGI. V lost 8 bases, J lost 3 bases, and 11 bases stayed unmatched. The CDR3 is 15 amino acids. The CDR3 is CASGAGTGSKETQYF. The DNA of the CDR3 is TGTGCCAGCGGCGCCGGGACAGGTTCGAAAGAGACCCAGTACTTC.

The V gene is TRBV27, the J gene TRBJ1-6, with D uncertain. The CDR3 consists of 17 residues. The germline CDR1 and CDR2 sequences are MNHEY and SMNVEV (reference sequence). V gave up 2 bases and J gave up 0 bases, with 11 bases separating them. DNA for the CDR3: TGTGCCAGCAGTTTAGTCCCTCGGGGCTCCTATAATTCACCCCTCCACTTT. Translated: CASSLVPRGSYNSPLHF.

The chain uses TRBV2 and TRBJ2-3, with 11 nucleotides matching TRBD2. Trimming cost V 7 bases and J 4 bases; bases outside gene matches: 10. CDR3 length: 16 residues. Looked up from germline, CDR1 is SNHLY and CDR2 is FYNNEI. DNA for the CDR3: TGTGCCAGCAATCGAAATAGCGGGAGGGTCTCAGATACGCAGTATTTT. Residues: CASNRNSGRVSDTQYF.

This clone occurred once. The chain carries TRBV11-2 and TRBJ1-2; 7 positions agree with TRBD1. Germline V gene data show CDR1 as SGHAT and CDR2 as FQNNGV. CDR3 length: 15 amino acids. Losses at the gene ends were 2 bases for V and 3 bases for J; bases not matched to a gene: 6. The CDR3 here is CASSLTGEGDYGYTF. DNA for the CDR3: TGTGCCAGCAGCTTAACAGGGGAAGGGGACTATGGCTACACCTTC.

This chain joins TRBV5-4 and TRBJ1-4; D uncertain. Trimming took 0 bases from V and 4 from J, leaving 4 bases between them. Germline V gives CDR1 SGHNT, CDR2 YYREEE (reference sequence). This CDR3 is built from 13 residues. CDR3 protein: CASSLADNEKLFF. The CDR3, as DNA: TGTGCCAGCAGCTTGGCAGATAATGAAAAACTGTTTTTT.

The chain is built from TRBV7-6 and TRBJ2-1; possibly TRBD1 for D (5 bases). V lost 1 base and J 6 bases, leaving 10 bases between the germline ends. The CDR3 covers 14 residues. Per germline, CDR1 SGHVS and CDR2 FNYEAQ. CDR3 sequence (DNA): TGTGCCAGCAGCTTAGAGGCAGGGCGCAATGAGCAGTTCTTC. Translated: CASSLEAGRNEQFF. The full variable domain, with the rest looked up from reference TRBV7-6 and TRBJ2-1, is GAGVSQSPRYKVTKRGQDVALRCDPISGHVSLYWYRQALGQGPEFLTYFNYEAQQDKSGLPNDRFSAERPEGSISTLTIQRTEQRDSAMYRCASSLEAGRNEQFFGPGTRLTVL.

The chain is built from TRBV28 and TRBJ2-7, with 10 nucleotides matching TRBD2. J lost 0 bases, V lost 4 bases, and 6 bases had no gene match. CDR1 MDHEN and CDR2 SYDVKM come from the germline V gene. The length of the CDR3 is 16 residues. CDR3 in amino acids: CASSSPLAGASYEQYF. CDR3 nucleotide sequence: TGTGCCAGCAGTTCCCCTCTAGCGGGGGCCTCCTACGAGCAGTACTTC.